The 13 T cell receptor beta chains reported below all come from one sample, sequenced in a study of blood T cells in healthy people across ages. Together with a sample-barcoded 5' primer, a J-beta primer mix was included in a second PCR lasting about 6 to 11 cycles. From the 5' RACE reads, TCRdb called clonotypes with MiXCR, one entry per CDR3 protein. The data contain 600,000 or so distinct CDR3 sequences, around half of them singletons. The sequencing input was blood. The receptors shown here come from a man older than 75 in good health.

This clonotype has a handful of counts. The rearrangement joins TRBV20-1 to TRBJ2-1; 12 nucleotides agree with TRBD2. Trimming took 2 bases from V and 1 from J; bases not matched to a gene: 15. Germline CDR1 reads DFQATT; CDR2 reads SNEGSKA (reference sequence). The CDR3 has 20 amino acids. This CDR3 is CSARSVGVLAGGPSYNEQFF. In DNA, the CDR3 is TGCAGTGCTAGATCTGTGGGGGTGCTAGCGGGAGGGCCTTCCTACAATGAGCAGTTCTTC.

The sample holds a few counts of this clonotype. The CDR3 bases are TGTGCCAGCAGCTTAGATCTAGCGGGGGACAATGAGCAGTTCTTC. Protein product: CASSLDLAGDNEQFF. The chain links TRBV11-3 to TRBJ2-1; TRBD2 matches at 10 bases. Germline assignment: CDR1 SGHNT and CDR2 YENEEA. The length of the CDR3 is 15 residues. The V gene end was trimmed by 0 bases and the J gene end by 5 bases; junction bases not matched to a gene: 1.

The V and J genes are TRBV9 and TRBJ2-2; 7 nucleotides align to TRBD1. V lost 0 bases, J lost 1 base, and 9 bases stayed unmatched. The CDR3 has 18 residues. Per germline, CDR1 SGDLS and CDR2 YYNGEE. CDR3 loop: CASSVGRGAGGNTGELFF. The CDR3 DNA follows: TGTGCCAGCAGCGTAGGGAGAGGGGCAGGGGGGAACACCGGGGAGCTGTTTTTT.

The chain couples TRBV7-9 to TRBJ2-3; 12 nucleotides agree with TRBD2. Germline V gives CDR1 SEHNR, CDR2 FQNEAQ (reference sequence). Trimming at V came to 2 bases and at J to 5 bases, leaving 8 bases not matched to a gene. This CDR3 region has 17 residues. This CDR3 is CASSLWATSGGGDTQYF. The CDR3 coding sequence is TGTGCCAGCAGCTTATGGGCGACTAGCGGGGGAGGAGATACGCAGTATTTT. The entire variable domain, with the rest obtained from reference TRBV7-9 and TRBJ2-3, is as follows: DTGVSQNPRHKITKRGQNVTFRCDPISEHNRLYWYRQTLGQGPEFLTYFQNEAQLEKSRLLSDRFSAERPKGSFSTLEIQRTEQGDSAMYLCASSLWATSGGGDTQYFGPGTRLTVL.

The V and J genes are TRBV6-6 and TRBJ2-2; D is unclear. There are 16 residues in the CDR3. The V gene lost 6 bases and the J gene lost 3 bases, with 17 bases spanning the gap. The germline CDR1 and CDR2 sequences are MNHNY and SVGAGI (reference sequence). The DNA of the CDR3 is TGTGCCAGCAGCTCAAGGGCGTCAGATCACACCGGGGAGCTGTTTTTT. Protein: CASSSRASDHTGELFF.

The CDR3 bases are TGTGCCAGCATGGGAGGGGGTTTCGACGAGCAGTACTTC. Translating gives CASMGGGFDEQYF. V usage is TRBV7-9 and J usage is TRBJ2-5; D may be TRBD2 (7 bases). The last part of the DNA fits TRBJ2-7 better; the J call may be wrong. This CDR3 has 13 amino acids. Germline V gene data show CDR1 as SEHNR and CDR2 as FQNEAQ (reference sequence).

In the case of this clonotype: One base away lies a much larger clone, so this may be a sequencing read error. CDR3 residues: CASRAIDTQYF. The CDR3 DNA reads TGTGCCAGCCGGGCGATAGATACGCAGTATTTT. The rearrangement links TRBV2 to TRBJ2-3; no reliable D call. V was clipped by 8 bases and J by 5 bases, with 8 bases between them. This CDR3 spans 11 amino acids. The germline gives CDR1 SNHLY, CDR2 FYNNEI. The variable domain in full, completed from reference TRBV2 and TRBJ2-3, reads EPEVTQTPSHQVTQMGQEVILRCVPISNHLYFYWYRQILGQKVEFLVSFYNNEISEKSEIFDDQFSVERPDGSNFTLKIRSTKLEDSAMYFCASRAIDTQYFGPGTRLTVL.

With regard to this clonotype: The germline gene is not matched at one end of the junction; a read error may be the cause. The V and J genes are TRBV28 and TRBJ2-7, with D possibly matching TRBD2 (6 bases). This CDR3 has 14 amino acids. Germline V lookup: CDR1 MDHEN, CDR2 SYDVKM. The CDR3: CASSAPGSSHEQYF. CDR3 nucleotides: TGTGCCAGCAGTGCCCCCGGGAGCTCCCACGAGCAGTACTTC.

The CDR3 is CASSFGENTGELFF. The CDR3 nucleotides are TGCGCCAGCAGCTTCGGGGAAAACACCGGGGAGCTGTTTTTT. The rearrangement joins TRBV5-1 to TRBJ2-2, with D perhaps matching TRBD2 (5 bases). CDR1 and CDR2 (germline): SGHRS, YFSETQ. V lost 2 bases and J 2 bases, leaving 7 bases between the germline ends. The CDR3 contains 14 residues.

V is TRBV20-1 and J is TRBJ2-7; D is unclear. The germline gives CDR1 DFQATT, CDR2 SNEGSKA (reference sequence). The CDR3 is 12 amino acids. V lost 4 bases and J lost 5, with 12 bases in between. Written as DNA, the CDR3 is TGCAGTGCTACAGTAGACGCGAACGAGCAGTACTTC. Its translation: CSATVDANEQYF.

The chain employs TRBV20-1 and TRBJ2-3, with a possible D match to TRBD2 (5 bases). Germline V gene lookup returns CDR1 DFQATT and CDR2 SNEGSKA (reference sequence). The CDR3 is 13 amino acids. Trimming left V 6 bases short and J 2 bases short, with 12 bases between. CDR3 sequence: CSAPAGTTDTQYF. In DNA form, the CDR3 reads TGCAGTGCCCCGGCGGGCACCACAGATACGCAGTATTTT.

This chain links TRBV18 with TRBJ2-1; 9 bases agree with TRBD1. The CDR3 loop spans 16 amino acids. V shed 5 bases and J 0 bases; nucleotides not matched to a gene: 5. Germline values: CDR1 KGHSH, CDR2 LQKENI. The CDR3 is CASSSGQGYSYNEQFF. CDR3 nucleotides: TGTGCCAGCTCATCCGGACAGGGGTACTCCTACAATGAGCAGTTCTTC.

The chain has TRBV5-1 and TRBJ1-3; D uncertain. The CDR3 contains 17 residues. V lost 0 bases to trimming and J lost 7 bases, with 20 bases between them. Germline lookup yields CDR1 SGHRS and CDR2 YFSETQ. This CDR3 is CASSLELTAGYANTIYF. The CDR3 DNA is TGCGCCAGCAGCTTGGAGCTAACCGCGGGCTATGCGAACACCATATATTTT.